These 32 T cell receptor beta chains originate from one sample sequenced in a study of cytomegalovirus exposure and HLA in healthy donors (dated by TCRdb to 2016 to 2017). Library preparation was by the immunoSEQ multiplex PCR assay. Imported from immuneACCESS, the table was reduced by TCRdb to in-frame sequences with V and J called. These copies leave out some clones; in studies compared against another copy, an unresolved V gene accounts for under half, and the cause of the remainder is not known. This sample comprises some 110,000 clones, about 93% of them detected only once. The ten biggest clones cover roughly 1.3% of the sample. The sequenced material came from PBMCs. The receptors were sampled from a young woman in good health and CMV-seronegative.

This clone showed up just a few times. In DNA form, the CDR3 reads TGTGCCAGCAGCTTAGGGGGACAGGGGGCCCAGTACTTC. As protein: CASSLGGQGAQYF. This chain joins TRBV7-6 and TRBJ2-5, with 11 bases that match TRBD1. CDR1 and CDR2 from the germline V gene are SGHVS and FNYEAQ. The junction had 1 base not matched to a gene; V was cut back by 1 base and J by 9 bases. This CDR3 contains 13 residues.

The J gene is TRBJ1-2, the V gene TRBV19; 11 nucleotides line up with TRBD1. The V gene end was trimmed by 5 bases and the J gene end by 8 bases; junction bases not matched to a gene: 4. The CDR3 is 13 residues long. Germline loops: CDR1 LNHDA, CDR2 SQIVND (reference sequence). CDR3 sequence reads: CASSGTGGQGYTF. The CDR3 DNA reads as TGTGCCAGTAGTGGGACAGGGGGACAGGGCTACACCTTC.

V is TRBV5-6 and J is TRBJ1-5, with 9 bases fitting TRBD1. Trimming removed 1 base from V and 6 bases from J; junction bases left unmatched: 8. The CDR3 sequence is 16 residues long. The germline V gene has CDR1 SGHDT and CDR2 YYEEEE. The CDR3 nucleotides read TGTGCCAGCAGCTTGCACTCCGGGACAGGGCGTCAGCCCCAGCATTTT. Protein sequence: CASSLHSGTGRQPQHF.

The chain links TRBV6-1 to TRBJ1-5; D is unclear. This CDR3 has 15 amino acids. From germline, CDR1 is MNHNS and CDR2 SASEGT. Trimming removed 1 base at V and 0 bases at J, with 7 bases between. The CDR3 DNA reads TGTGCCAGCAGTGAAGTCACAGATAGCAATCAGCCCCAGCATTTT. Protein product: CASSEVTDSNQPQHF.

V and J are TRBV7-6 and TRBJ1-3, with D possibly being TRBD1 (6 bases). The CDR3 has 16 amino acids. V shed 3 bases and J shed 2 bases, with 14 bases lying between them. Germline CDR1 reads SGHVS; CDR2 reads FNYEAQ. Here the CDR3 DNA reads TGTGCCAGCAGCTTCAATGCGGGGGCGCCTGGAAACACCATATATTTT. This translates into CASSFNAGAPGNTIYF.

The V call is TRBV18, the J call TRBJ1-1, with 8 bases that match TRBD1. Looked up from germline, CDR1 is KGHSH and CDR2 is LQKENI. The CDR3 spans 14 residues. Trimming at V came to 5 bases and at J to 1 base, leaving 3 bases not matched to a gene. CDR3 DNA: TGTGCCAGCTCAAAGGGACAGGCGAACACTGAAGCTTTCTTT. Encoded protein: CASSKGQANTEAFF.

To note about this clone: The identical CDR3 is also encoded by other nucleotide sequences in the sample. This sequence joins TRBV27 and TRBJ1-5; D not certain. Trimming pared 2 bases from V and 3 bases from J, leaving 8 bases between. Germline V gene data show CDR1 as MNHEY and CDR2 as SMNVEV (reference sequence). The CDR3 covers 14 residues. The CDR3 reads CASSLRGPNQPQHF. CDR3 nucleotide sequence: TGTGCCAGCAGTTTAAGAGGGCCCAATCAGCCCCAGCATTTT.

This clone was counted once. The rearrangement links TRBV7-3 to TRBJ1-1; D gene ambiguous. The V gene lost 6 bases and the J gene lost 1 base, with 12 bases spanning the gap. The CDR3 consists of 14 residues. CDR1 is SGHTA and CDR2 is FQGTGA in the germline V gene. The CDR3 DNA reads as TGTGCCAGCAGAGATGGAGTGGGGAACACTGAAGCTTTCTTT. Protein product: CASRDGVGNTEAFF.

V and J are TRBV5-6 and TRBJ1-2; no definite D call. The CDR3 spans 11 residues. V was shortened by 1 base and J by 6 bases, with 4 bases between the two germline ends. Germline CDR1 SGHDT, CDR2 YYEEEE. Written as DNA, the CDR3 is TGTGCCAGCAGCTTGCTTGATGGCTACACCTTC. It specifies CASSLLDGYTF. The full variable domain, completed using reference TRBV5-6 and TRBJ1-2, is DAGVTQSPTHLIKTRGQQVTLRCSPKSGHDTVSWYQQALGQGPQFIFQYYEEEERQRGNFPDRFSGHQFPNYSSELNVNALLLGDSALYLCASSLLDGYTFGSGTRLTVV.

The CDR3 is CASSLDPGGSGNTIYF. In DNA, the CDR3 is TGCGCCAGCAGCTTGGATCCAGGGGGCTCTGGAAACACCATATATTTT. J is TRBJ1-3 and V is TRBV5-1; 7 bases agree with TRBD1. Germline V gene data show CDR1 as SGHRS and CDR2 as YFSETQ. This CDR3 is 16 amino acids long. J was trimmed by 0 bases and V by 0 bases; bases with no gene match: 3.

This chain joins TRBV5-1 and TRBJ1-1, with a weak D call TRBD1 (5 bases). The CDR3 runs 19 residues. Germline lookup yields CDR1 SGHRS and CDR2 YFSETQ. V was clipped by 0 bases and J by 4 bases, with 25 bases between them. CDR3 residues: CASSLATRRGGPEATEAFF. In DNA, the CDR3 is TGCGCCAGCAGCTTGGCCACTCGAAGGGGAGGCCCCGAGGCCACTGAAGCTTTCTTT.

The chain combines TRBV2 with TRBJ1-1; D not resolved. There are 14 residues in the CDR3. Per germline, CDR1 SNHLY and CDR2 FYNNEI. The V end lost 3 bases, the J end lost 3 bases, and 11 bases lay between the germline ends. CDR3 sequence: CASSETQEYTEAFF. The CDR3 bases are TGTGCCAGCAGTGAGACCCAGGAATACACTGAAGCTTTCTTT.

The DNA of the CDR3 is TGCGCCAGCAGCCAAGTGCCAGGGTCAGCGGGAGGGGAGCAGTTCTTC. Its protein is CASSQVPGSAGGEQFF. The chain combines TRBV4-1 with TRBJ2-1; 10 bases agree with TRBD2. The CDR3 has 16 amino acids. Looked up from germline, CDR1 is MGHRA and CDR2 is YSYEKL. V lost 1 base and J lost 10; bases outside the gene matches: 10.

The chain carries TRBV11-2 and TRBJ2-7; 8 bases fit TRBD2. This CDR3 contains 16 residues. Germline values: CDR1 SGHAT, CDR2 FQNNGV. V shed 1 base and J 2 bases; nucleotides not matched to a gene: 7. CDR3 sequence reads: CASSLASGGLPYEQYF. In DNA, the CDR3 is TGTGCCAGCAGCTTAGCCAGCGGGGGCCTTCCCTACGAGCAGTACTTC.

The CDR3 region has the DNA TGCGCCAGCAGCCAAGAATTGGCATACGAGCAGTACTTC. This sequence encodes CASSQELAYEQYF. The chain employs TRBV4-1 and TRBJ2-7, with D unclear. CDR1 is MGHRA and CDR2 is YSYEKL in the germline V gene. This CDR3 spans 13 amino acids. V gave up 0 bases and J gave up 4 bases, with 7 bases separating them.

The genes are TRBV4-2 and TRBJ2-7; 9 bases are a match to TRBD2. The germline gives CDR1 LGHNA, CDR2 YNFKEQ. CDR3 size: 18 residues. J lost 0 bases, V lost 0 bases, and 9 bases had no gene match. CDR3 loop: CASSQDSASSGISYEQYF. CDR3 nucleotide sequence: TGTGCCAGCAGCCAAGATAGTGCGTCTAGCGGGATCTCCTACGAGCAGTACTTC.

The chain recombines TRBV9 with TRBJ2-1; 8 bases fit TRBD2. This CDR3 is built from 13 residues. J was trimmed by 5 bases and V by 5 bases; bases with no gene match: 3. Germline assignment: CDR1 SGDLS and CDR2 YYNGEE. The CDR3 loop is CASSAGGDNEQFF. The CDR3 DNA reads TGTGCCAGCAGTGCCGGGGGGGACAATGAGCAGTTCTTC.

The V and J genes are TRBV4-1 and TRBJ1-1, with D perhaps matching TRBD1 (5 bases). The CDR3 covers 15 residues. V dropped 0 bases and J dropped 5 bases, with 13 bases sitting between them. Germline V lookup: CDR1 MGHRA, CDR2 YSYEKL. This CDR3 is CASSQEPGGWTEAFF. DNA of the CDR3: TGCGCCAGCAGCCAAGAACCCGGGGGGTGGACTGAAGCTTTCTTT.

The chain links TRBV6-5 to TRBJ2-3; TRBD1 matches 9 bases. From germline, CDR1 is MNHEY and CDR2 SVGAGI. This CDR3 contains 14 residues. Unmatched junction bases numbered 5, after V lost 5 bases and J lost 5 bases. CDR3 DNA sequence: TGTGCCAGCAGTCCTCGGACAGGGGTAGATACGCAGTATTTT. Encoded protein: CASSPRTGVDTQYF.

This clone was counted once. The rearrangement uses TRBV11-3 and TRBJ2-1, with a tentative D call TRBD2 (5 bases). CDR1 and CDR2 (germline): SGHNT, YENEEA. V lost 4 bases and J 6 bases, leaving 19 bases between the germline ends. This CDR3 has 16 amino acids. This chain's CDR3 is CASSSWAGGDPNEQFF. CDR3 DNA sequence: TGTGCCAGCAGCTCGTGGGCAGGAGGTGATCCCAATGAGCAGTTCTTC. The full variable domain, completed using reference TRBV11-3 and TRBJ2-1, is EAGVVQSPRYKIIEKKQPVAFWCNPISGHNTLYWYLQNLGQGPELLIRYENEEAVDDSQLPKDRFSAERLKGVDSTLKIQPAELGDSAVYLCASSSWAGGDPNEQFFGPGTRLTVL.

CDR3 in DNA: TGTGCCAGCAGCTCGGACAGGGTTGAGCAGTACTTC. It codes for CASSSDRVEQYF. The rearrangement uses TRBV11-2 and TRBJ2-7; 8 positions match TRBD1. CDR3 length equals 12 residues. Germline lookup yields CDR1 SGHAT and CDR2 FQNNGV. V shed 4 bases, J shed 7 bases, and the junction held 3 bases outside the gene matches.

J is TRBJ2-7 and V is TRBV4-1; 7 bases agree with TRBD1. The V gene end was trimmed by 3 bases and the J gene end by 2 bases; junction bases not matched to a gene: 7. The CDR3 sequence is 15 residues long. The germline gives CDR1 MGHRA, CDR2 YSYEKL. The CDR3 here is CASSQVNQGAYEQYF. The CDR3 region has the DNA TGCGCCAGCAGCCAGGTGAATCAGGGGGCCTACGAGCAGTACTTC.

J is TRBJ2-1 and V is TRBV27; TRBD1 matches at 10 bases. Germline V gene data show CDR1 as MNHEY and CDR2 as SMNVEV (reference sequence). After removal of 4 bases from V and 4 bases from J, the junction contained 13 bases not matched to a gene. The CDR3 contains 18 residues. The CDR3 DNA reads as TGTGCCAGCAGTTCTCACCCCGGGACAGGGGTAAGGTACAATGAGCAGTTCTTC. This sequence encodes CASSSHPGTGVRYNEQFF.

This clone was seen just once. V and J are TRBV4-1 and TRBJ1-2, with 10 bases lining up with TRBD1. Germline V lookup: CDR1 MGHRA, CDR2 YSYEKL. The CDR3 is 17 amino acids. After removal of 0 bases from V and 8 bases from J, the junction contained 12 bases not matched to a gene. The CDR3 sequence is CASSQDQVRTGGGGYTF. The CDR3 nucleotides read TGCGCCAGCAGCCAAGATCAAGTCCGGACAGGGGGTGGAGGCTACACCTTC.

This chain joins TRBV19 and TRBJ2-4; a weak D match, TRBD2 (5 bases). There are 13 residues in the CDR3. The V gene lost 3 bases and the J gene lost 6 bases, with 9 bases spanning the gap. Germline loops: CDR1 LNHDA, CDR2 SQIVND (reference sequence). CDR3 amino acids: CASSIGGLNIQYF. DNA of the CDR3: TGTGCCAGTAGTATTGGCGGGTTAAACATTCAGTACTTC.

V and J are TRBV19 and TRBJ1-1, with D unclear. CDR3 size: 13 residues. Trimming took off 4 bases at V and 0 bases at J, with 6 bases between the two ends. Germline CDR1 LNHDA, CDR2 SQIVND (reference sequence). In nucleotides, the CDR3 is TGTGCCAGTAGTACGTCCTTGAACACTGAAGCTTTCTTT. Amino acid sequence: CASSTSLNTEAFF.

The J gene is TRBJ2-7, the V gene TRBV6-5; possibly TRBD2 for D (5 bases). The germline V gene encodes CDR1 MNHEY and CDR2 SVGAGI. The CDR3 contains 14 residues. V was shortened by 0 bases and J by 3 bases, with 9 bases between the two germline ends. The CDR3 sequence: CASSYSSGFYEQYF. In nucleotides, the CDR3 is TGTGCCAGCAGTTACTCGTCGGGATTCTACGAGCAGTACTTC.

The chain uses TRBV6-4 and TRBJ1-1; a possible D gene is TRBD1 (6 bases). V shed 5 bases and J shed 3 bases, with 13 bases lying between them. This CDR3 region has 14 residues. Germline V CDR1 and CDR2: MRHNA, SNTAGT. CDR3 nucleotide sequence: TGTGCCAGCAGTTACAGGGAGTGGGACACTGAAGCTTTCTTT. Amino acids: CASSYREWDTEAFF.

This clone has a single count. The chain carries TRBV13 and TRBJ2-1; D call uncertain. With 1 base removed from V and 9 bases from J, the gap between germline ends came to 7 bases. Germline CDR1 and CDR2: PRHDT and FYEKMQ (reference sequence). There are 12 residues in the CDR3. The CDR3 protein is CASSLDNAEQFF. The CDR3 bases are TGTGCCAGCAGCTTAGACAACGCTGAGCAGTTCTTC.

V gene TRBV28 combines with J gene TRBJ2-2; 7 bases align to TRBD1. V was pared by 4 bases and J by 4 bases, with 3 bases of the junction left unmatched. Germline values: CDR1 MDHEN, CDR2 SYDVKM. The CDR3 sequence is 14 residues long. The CDR3 sequence: CASSWAGGTGELFF. The CDR3, as DNA: TGTGCCAGCAGTTGGGCAGGGGGCACCGGGGAGCTGTTTTTT.

This sequence joins TRBV28 and TRBJ1-5; TRBD1 is a possible D gene (6 bases). CDR3 length: 15 residues. Germline lookup yields CDR1 MDHEN and CDR2 SYDVKM. V lost 6 bases, J lost 11 bases, and 23 bases lay in between. The CDR3 spells CASRGLRDTFWAQHF. The CDR3 DNA is TGTGCCAGCAGAGGTTTACGGGACACTTTTTGGGCCCAGCATTTT.

J is TRBJ1-3 and V is TRBV2, with D unresolved. Trimming removed 4 bases from V and 0 bases from J, with 7 bases in between. The CDR3 has 14 amino acids. Germline V lookup: CDR1 SNHLY, CDR2 FYNNEI. CDR3 coding DNA: TGTGCCAGCAGTGGACTCGGCTCTGGAAACACCATATATTTT. This sequence encodes CASSGLGSGNTIYF.